This TCR beta chain originates from a study of early stage breast cancer tumors (dated by TCRdb to the late 2010s). Regarding the study in general: Of the 15 to 20 invasive breast tumors, roughly eleven were found to be estrogen receptor-positive, progesterone receptor-positive and HER2-negative. A total of 2.5 million to 3 million templates, representing almost 1,100,000 unique clonotypes, were detected across all samples. On average, each sample had 9.5 to 10-fold read coverage. Eight of the 12 ER+/PR+/HER2- tumors were invasive ductal carcinomas, while the other four were invasive lobular carcinomas.

To note about this clone: The target of this receptor is not known. No per-base quality is available; no much larger clone lies one base away.

Via the germline V gene, CDR1 is SGDLS and CDR2 YYNGEE. The CDR3 starts with the cysteine, ends with the phenylalanine, and has 14 residues. CDR3 DNA is the only sequence kept; it has 42 bases, read in frame from the first base. Cut back by 3 bases and 10 bases, the V and J ends lie 14 bases apart. The study profiled bulk TCR beta-chain repertoires in matched peripheral blood, tumor and adjacent normal breast tissue taken from fewer than 20 patients with early-stage breast cancer. Before surgery, roughly 5-11 mL of whole blood was collected into EDTA tubes and then processed within 2 hours. Ficoll-Paque centrifugation in SepMate-50 tubes was used to isolate peripheral blood mononuclear cells. PBMCs were cryopreserved in aliquots of roughly 1.8 to 4 million cells in roughly 90% FBS with around 10% DMSO and kept in liquid nitrogen. The Qiagen AllPrep DNA/RNA Mini kit was used to extract genomic DNA.

General study outcomes and caveats: Enriched TCRB sequences shared across patients were mostly commonly generated sequences, unlikely to play an important role in the tumor microenvironment. Repertoires from blood resembled normal breast more closely than tumor, and using blood as a reference for each tissue separated tumor from normal in about 85% of the 16 patients. Analysis by tumor subtype was prevented by the small cohort size. Tumors showed around 2.5-fold higher T cell density and higher clonality than adjacent normal breast tissue. Sequencing bulk genomic DNA from unsorted cells could not capture chain pairing or functional markers like CD4, CD8 and FOXP3.

Two independent genomic DNA replicates were amplified for each sample, with 0.5 ug used for blood and about 1.5 ug for tumor or normal breast. TCRB sequencing of genomic DNA was carried out with the ImmunoSeq Intro kit according to the manufacturer's instructions. The multiplex PCR ran for 25 to 35 cycles using proprietary primers and spike-in control sequences for absolute quantification. Single-end 150-bp reads were used to sequence an 87-bp fragment spanning the CDR3 plus the flanking V and J genes. Each lane of an Illumina MiSeq running version 3.0 chemistry carried seven multiplexed samples, with two replicates apiece. For the original study's pipeline: Raw data were processed by the vendor's proprietary pipeline, with both replicates merged into one result per sample. A clonotype was defined as productive rearrangements that share the same V-gene family, CDR3 amino acid sequence and J-gene segment. To compute clonality, the normalized Shannon entropy (Pielou evenness) of TCRB abundances was subtracted from 1. To estimate T cell density, the total number of templates was divided by the input cell count, which was inferred from how much DNA went in. Recon, run with its default parameters, was used to estimate overall repertoire diversity and clonality. A clonotype was considered tumor-enriched if its abundance in tumor exceeded 0.1% and was at least 32-fold higher than its abundance in normal breast. Sourced from immuneACCESS, this table was stored by TCRdb with only in-frame sequences that have V and J called. A share of the clones is absent; for the studies checked, an unresolved V gene accounts for under half, and the remainder has no known explanation. The V and J calls and clone size are taken from that table; D and trimming were inferred from the DNA. This sample lists some 20,000 clones; about 83% were detected once. The ten largest clones represent about 1.8% of the sample.

This TCR derives from a person between 70 and 80 years old with breast cancer. Recombination connected TRBV9 to TRBJ1-6; the D gene is perhaps TRBD1, from 5 matching bases. Sequencing was done on a sample of blood. The CDR3: CASSAGQGGSPLHF. In nucleotides, the sequence is TGTGCCAGCAGCGCAGGCCAGGGAGGCTCACCCCTCCACTTT.